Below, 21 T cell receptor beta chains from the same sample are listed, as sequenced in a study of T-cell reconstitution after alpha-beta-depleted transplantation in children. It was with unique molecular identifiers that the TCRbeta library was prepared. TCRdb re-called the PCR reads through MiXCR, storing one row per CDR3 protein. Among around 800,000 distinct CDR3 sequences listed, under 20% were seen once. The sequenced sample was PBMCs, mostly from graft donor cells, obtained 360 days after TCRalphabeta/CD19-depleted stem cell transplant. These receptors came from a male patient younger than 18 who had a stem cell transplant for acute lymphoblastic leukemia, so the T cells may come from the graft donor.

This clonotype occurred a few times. This CDR3 is CASSLGQGTEQFF. In DNA, the CDR3 is TGTGCCAGCAGTTTGGGACAGGGGACTGAGCAGTTCTTC. The chain recombines TRBV28 with TRBJ2-1; 10 positions match TRBD1. The V gene's germline CDR1 is MDHEN and CDR2 SYDVKM. The CDR3 loop spans 13 amino acids. With V trimmed by 3 bases and J by 9 bases, 2 bases remained unmatched.

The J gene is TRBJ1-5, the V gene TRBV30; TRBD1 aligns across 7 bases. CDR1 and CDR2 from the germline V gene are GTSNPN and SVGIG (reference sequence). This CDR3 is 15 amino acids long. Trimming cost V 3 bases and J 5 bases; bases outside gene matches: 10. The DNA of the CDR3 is TGTGCCTGGAGCTTTACAGGGGTGTTCCATCAGCCCCAGCATTTT. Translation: CAWSFTGVFHQPQHF.

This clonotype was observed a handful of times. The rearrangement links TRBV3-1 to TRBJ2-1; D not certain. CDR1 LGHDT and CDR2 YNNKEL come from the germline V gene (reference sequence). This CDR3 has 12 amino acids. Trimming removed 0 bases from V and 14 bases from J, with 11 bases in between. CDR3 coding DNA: TGTGCCAGCAGCCAAGATGGGATAGAGAAGTTCTTC. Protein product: CASSQDGIEKFF.

CDR3 region: CSAASRLAGGPADTQYF. The CDR3 nucleotides read TGCAGTGCTGCCTCGCGCCTAGCGGGAGGGCCTGCAGATACGCAGTATTTT. This chain connects TRBV20-1 to TRBJ2-3; TRBD2 aligns across 12 bases. Germline CDR1 reads DFQATT; CDR2 reads SNEGSKA (reference sequence). This CDR3 spans 17 amino acids. The V segment lost 5 bases and the J segment 4 bases; nucleotides outside the gene matches: 13.

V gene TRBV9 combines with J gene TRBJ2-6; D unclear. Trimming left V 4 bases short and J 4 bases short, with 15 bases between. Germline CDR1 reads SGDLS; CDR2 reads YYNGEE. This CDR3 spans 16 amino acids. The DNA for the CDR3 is TGTGCCAGCAGCCCCTTCGTGCTTTTAGGGGCCAACGTCCTGACTTTC. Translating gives CASSPFVLLGANVLTF. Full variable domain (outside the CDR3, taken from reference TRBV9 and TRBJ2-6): DSGVTQTPKHLITATGQRVTLRCSPRSGDLSVYWYQQSLDQGLQFLIQYYNGEERAKGNILERFSAQQFPDLHSELNLSSLELGDSALYFCASSPFVLLGANVLTFGAGSRLTVL.

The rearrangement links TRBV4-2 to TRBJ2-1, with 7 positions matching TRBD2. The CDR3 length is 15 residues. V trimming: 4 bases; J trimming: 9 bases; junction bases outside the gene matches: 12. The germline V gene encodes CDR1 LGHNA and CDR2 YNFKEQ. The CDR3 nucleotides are TGTGCCAGCAGCCCCCCGGGGACGGGAGGCCGTGAGCAGTTCTTC. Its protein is CASSPPGTGGREQFF.

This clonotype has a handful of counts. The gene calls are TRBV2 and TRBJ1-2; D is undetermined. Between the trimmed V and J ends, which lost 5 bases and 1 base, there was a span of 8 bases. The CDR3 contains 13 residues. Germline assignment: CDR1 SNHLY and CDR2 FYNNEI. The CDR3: CASSMDFNYGYTF. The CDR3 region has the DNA TGTGCCAGCAGTATGGACTTTAACTATGGCTACACCTTC.

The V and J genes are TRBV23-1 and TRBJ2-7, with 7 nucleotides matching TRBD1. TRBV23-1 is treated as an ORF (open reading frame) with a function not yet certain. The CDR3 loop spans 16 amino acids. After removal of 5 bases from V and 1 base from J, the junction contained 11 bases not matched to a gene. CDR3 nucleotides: TGCGCCAGCAGTTCGCCCGCAGGGGGTGAGTCCTACGAGCAGTACTTC. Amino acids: CASSSPAGGESYEQYF.

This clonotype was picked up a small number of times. CDR3 nucleotides: TGTGCCAGCAGCTTAAGGGTGCGTACGGGAGCTACGACAGATACGCAGTATTTT. This sequence encodes CASSLRVRTGATTDTQYF. The rearrangement links TRBV7-2 to TRBJ2-3; D is perhaps TRBD2 (6 bases). CDR1 is SGHTA and CDR2 is FQGNSA in the germline V gene. The CDR3 loop spans 18 amino acids. The V gene lost 2 bases and the J gene lost 3 bases, with 21 bases spanning the gap.

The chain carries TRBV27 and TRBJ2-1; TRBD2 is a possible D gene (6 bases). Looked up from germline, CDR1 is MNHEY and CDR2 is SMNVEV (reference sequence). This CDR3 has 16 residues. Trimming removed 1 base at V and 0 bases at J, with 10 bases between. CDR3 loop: CASSLLDGSSYNEQFF. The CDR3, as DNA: TGTGCCAGCAGTTTATTGGACGGGAGCTCCTACAATGAGCAGTTCTTC.

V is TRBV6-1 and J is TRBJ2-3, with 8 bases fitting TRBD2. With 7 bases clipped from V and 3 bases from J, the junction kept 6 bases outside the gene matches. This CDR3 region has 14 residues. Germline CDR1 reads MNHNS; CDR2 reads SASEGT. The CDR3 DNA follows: TGTGCCAGCATCCCCGGGGGGGTTACAGATACGCAGTATTTT. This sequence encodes CASIPGGVTDTQYF.

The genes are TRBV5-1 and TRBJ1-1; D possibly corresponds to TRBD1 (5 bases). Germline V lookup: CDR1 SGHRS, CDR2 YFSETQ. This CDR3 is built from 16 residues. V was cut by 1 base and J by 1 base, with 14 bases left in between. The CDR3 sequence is CASSLRDPGRNTEAFF. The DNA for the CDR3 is TGCGCCAGCAGCTTGAGGGACCCCGGGAGGAACACTGAAGCTTTCTTT.

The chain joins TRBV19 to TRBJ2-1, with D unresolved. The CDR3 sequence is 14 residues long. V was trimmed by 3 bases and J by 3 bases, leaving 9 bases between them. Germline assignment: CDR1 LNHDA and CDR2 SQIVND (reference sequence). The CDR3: CASSIPHYYNEQFF. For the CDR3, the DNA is TGTGCCAGTAGTATTCCCCACTACTACAATGAGCAGTTCTTC.

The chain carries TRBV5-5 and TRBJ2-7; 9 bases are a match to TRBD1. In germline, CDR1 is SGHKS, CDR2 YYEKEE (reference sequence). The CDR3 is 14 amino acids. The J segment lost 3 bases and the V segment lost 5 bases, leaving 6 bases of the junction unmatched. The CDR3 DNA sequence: TGTGCCAGCAGTGCGGGACAGGGTTTCTACGAGCAGTACTTC. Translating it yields CASSAGQGFYEQYF.

CDR3 bases: TGTGCCAGCAGCAAGACAGATGAGCAGTTCTTC. Its translation: CASSKTDEQFF. The chain joins TRBV6-2 or TRBV6-3 to TRBJ2-1; D might be TRBD1 (5 bases). Trimming shortened V by 6 bases and J by 8 bases, and 8 bases separated the two germline ends. From germline, CDR1 is MNHEY and CDR2 SVGEGT. CDR3 length equals 11 residues.

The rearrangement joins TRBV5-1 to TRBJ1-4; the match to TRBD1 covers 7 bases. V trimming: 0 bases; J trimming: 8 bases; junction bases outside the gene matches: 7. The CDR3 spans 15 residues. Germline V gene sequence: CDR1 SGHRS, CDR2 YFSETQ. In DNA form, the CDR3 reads TGCGCCAGCAGCTTGGGGACAGGCCGAGGAGAAAAACTGTTTTTT. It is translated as CASSLGTGRGEKLFF.

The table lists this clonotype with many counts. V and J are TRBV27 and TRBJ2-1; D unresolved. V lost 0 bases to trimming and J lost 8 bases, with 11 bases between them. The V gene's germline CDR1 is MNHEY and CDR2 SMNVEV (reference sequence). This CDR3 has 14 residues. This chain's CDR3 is CASSLSWRTDEQFF. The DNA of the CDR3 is TGTGCCAGCAGTTTATCGTGGAGAACAGATGAGCAGTTCTTC.

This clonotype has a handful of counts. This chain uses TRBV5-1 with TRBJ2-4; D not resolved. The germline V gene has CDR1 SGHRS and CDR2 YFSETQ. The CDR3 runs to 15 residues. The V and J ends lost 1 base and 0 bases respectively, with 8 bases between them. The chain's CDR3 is CASSLSLGAKNIQYF. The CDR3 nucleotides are TGCGCCAGCAGCTTGAGTTTGGGAGCCAAAAACATTCAGTACTTC.

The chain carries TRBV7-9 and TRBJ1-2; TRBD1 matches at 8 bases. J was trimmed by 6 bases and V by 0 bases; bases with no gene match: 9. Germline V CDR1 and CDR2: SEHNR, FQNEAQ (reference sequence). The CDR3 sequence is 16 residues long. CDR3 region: CASSLALHRGFNGYTF. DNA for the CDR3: TGTGCCAGCAGCTTAGCGTTGCACAGGGGGTTCAATGGCTACACCTTC.

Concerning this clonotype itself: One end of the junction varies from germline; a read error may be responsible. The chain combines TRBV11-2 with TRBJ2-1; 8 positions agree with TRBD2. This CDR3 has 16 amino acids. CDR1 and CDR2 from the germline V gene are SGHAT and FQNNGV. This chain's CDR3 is CASSSPSGLSSNEQFF. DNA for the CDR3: TGTGCCAGCAGCTCTCCTAGCGGGCTCTCCTCCAATGAGCAGTTCTTC. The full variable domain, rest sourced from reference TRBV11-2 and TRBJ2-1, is EAGVAQSPRYKIIEKRQSVAFWCNPISGHATLYWYQQILGQGPKLLIQFQNNGVVDDSQLPKDRFSAERLKGVDSTLKIQPAKLEDSAVYLCASSSPSGLSSNEQFFGPGTRLTVL.

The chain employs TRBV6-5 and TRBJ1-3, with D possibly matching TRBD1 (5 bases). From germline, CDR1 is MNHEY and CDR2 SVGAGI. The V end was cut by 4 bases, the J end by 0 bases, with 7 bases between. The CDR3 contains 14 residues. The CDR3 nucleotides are TGTGCCAGCAGTTGGGACCGCTCTGGAAACACCATATATTTT. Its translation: CASSWDRSGNTIYF.